These T cell receptor beta chains were read from a single sample in a study of T cell responses to AZD1222 COVID-19 vaccine. Here immunoSEQ multiplex PCR was the method, and the copy in TCRdb shows in-frame clones only, minus some. This table has some 120,000 clones, about 86% appearing once. Here the sequenced sample was peripheral blood, taken on day 0 of AZD1222 vaccination. These receptors all come from an adult in good health. CDR3s include the opening cysteine and the closing phenylalanine or tryptophan. Fields, in order: clone size, V gene, J gene, D gene, CDR3 length, CDR3 DNA, CDR3 protein. D genes are given only for firm matches. Rows may omit the clone size; those that give it use once, few, many or a size class.

abundance: once; v_gene: TRBV24-1; j_gene: TRBJ2-5; d_gene: TRBD1; len: 15; CDR3nt: TGTGCCACCAGTGATTTGGACAGGGACGGAGAGACCCAGTACTTC; CDR3aa: CATSDLDRDGETQYF
abundance: -; v_gene: TRBV6-5; j_gene: TRBJ1-4; d_gene: TRBD1; len: 15; CDR3nt: TGTGCCAGCAGTTACTCAGGGGGCGGTAATGAAAAACTGTTTTTT; CDR3aa: CASSYSGGGNEKLFF
abundance: -; v_gene: TRBV2; j_gene: TRBJ2-5; d_gene: -; len: 15; CDR3nt: TGTGCCAGCAGTCCTCGGGGTCGGGACGCGCGGAACCAGTACTTC; CDR3aa: CASSPRGRDARNQYF
abundance: -; v_gene: TRBV19; j_gene: TRBJ2-4; d_gene: -; len: 16; CDR3nt: TGTGCCAGTAGTTCAACCTTCCCGGACGGTAAAAACATTCAGTACTTC; CDR3aa: CASSSTFPDGKNIQYF
abundance: -; v_gene: TRBV3-1/TRBV3-2; j_gene: TRBJ1-4; d_gene: -; len: 14; CDR3nt: TGTGCCAGCAGCCAGGGAACACGGAATGAAAAACTGTTTTTT; CDR3aa: CASSQGTRNEKLFF
abundance: -; v_gene: TRBV3-1/TRBV3-2; j_gene: TRBJ2-7; d_gene: TRBD2; len: 15; CDR3nt: TGTGCCAGCAGCCAAGAGGGTAGCGGGGGCTACGAGCAGTACTTC; CDR3aa: CASSQEGSGGYEQYF
abundance: once; v_gene: TRBV24-1; j_gene: TRBJ1-2; d_gene: -; len: 13; CDR3nt: TGTGCCACCAGTGATTCCCTGTGGGCGGGCTACACCTTC; CDR3aa: CATSDSLWAGYTF
abundance: -; v_gene: TRBV4-1; j_gene: TRBJ2-7; d_gene: -; len: 13; CDR3nt: TGCGCCAGCAGCCAAGATCGAGCTTACGAGCAGTACTTC; CDR3aa: CASSQDRAYEQYF
abundance: -; v_gene: TRBV5-1; j_gene: TRBJ1-1; d_gene: -; len: 16; CDR3nt: TGCGCCAGCAGCCTAAGGGGCACCGGATGGGGCACTGAAGCTTTCTTT; CDR3aa: CASSLRGTGWGTEAFF
abundance: -; v_gene: TRBV27; j_gene: TRBJ2-7; d_gene: -; len: 12; CDR3nt: TGTGCCAGCAAGGGGGGAGGGTACGAGCAGTACTTC; CDR3aa: CASKGGGYEQYF
abundance: -; v_gene: TRBV5-6; j_gene: TRBJ1-2; d_gene: -; len: 12; CDR3nt: TGTGCCAGCAGCGCCGACAGATATGGCTACACCTTC; CDR3aa: CASSADRYGYTF
abundance: -; v_gene: TRBV4-1; j_gene: TRBJ2-3; d_gene: -; len: 14; CDR3nt: TGCGCCAGCAGCCACCCCGGTGGTACAGATACGCAGTATTTT; CDR3aa: CASSHPGGTDTQYF
abundance: -; v_gene: TRBV20-1; j_gene: TRBJ2-4; d_gene: -; len: 13; CDR3nt: TGCAGTGCTAGTGGGGTAGCCAAAAACATTCAGTACTTC; CDR3aa: CSASGVAKNIQYF
abundance: -; v_gene: TRBV10-2; j_gene: TRBJ2-1; d_gene: -; len: 13; CDR3nt: TGCGCCAGCAGTGGAGGGGTGAACAATGAGCAGTTCTTC; CDR3aa: CASSGGVNNEQFF
abundance: -; v_gene: TRBV3-1/TRBV3-2; j_gene: TRBJ2-7; d_gene: TRBD2; len: 14; CDR3nt: TGTGCCAGCAGCCAACAACTAGCGGACTACGAGCAGTACTTC; CDR3aa: CASSQQLADYEQYF
abundance: -; v_gene: TRBV12-3/TRBV12-4; j_gene: TRBJ1-5; d_gene: -; len: 13; CDR3nt: TGTGCCAGCAGTTCACCCCCCGGTCAGCCCCAGCATTTT; CDR3aa: CASSSPPGQPQHF
abundance: -; v_gene: TRBV10-3; j_gene: TRBJ1-5; d_gene: -; len: 12; CDR3nt: TGTGCCATCACCCGGTTGGGTCAGCCCCAGCATTTT; CDR3aa: CAITRLGQPQHF
abundance: -; v_gene: TRBV11-2; j_gene: TRBJ1-2; d_gene: -; len: 15; CDR3nt: TGTGCCAGCAGTTCCGGCGGGACAAGAATTTATGGCTACACCTTC; CDR3aa: CASSSGGTRIYGYTF
abundance: -; v_gene: TRBV5-4; j_gene: TRBJ2-2; d_gene: -; len: 15; CDR3nt: TGTGCCAGCAGCTTGGGTCACAGAGGGACCGGGGAGCTGTTTTTT; CDR3aa: CASSLGHRGTGELFF
abundance: -; v_gene: TRBV28; j_gene: TRBJ2-7; d_gene: TRBD2; len: 14; CDR3nt: TGTGCCAGCACCCCGTTCGGACTAGCGGTCGAGCAGTACTTC; CDR3aa: CASTPFGLAVEQYF
abundance: -; v_gene: TRBV11-1; j_gene: TRBJ2-7; d_gene: -; len: 14; CDR3nt: TGTGCCAGCAGCCTCAGGGGACAAGTCTACGAGCAGTACTTC; CDR3aa: CASSLRGQVYEQYF
abundance: -; v_gene: TRBV5-1; j_gene: TRBJ1-1; d_gene: -; len: 14; CDR3nt: TGCGCCAGCAGCCCCGGACAGTTGATGGCTGAAGCTTTCTTT; CDR3aa: CASSPGQLMAEAFF
abundance: -; v_gene: TRBV7-9; j_gene: TRBJ1-2; d_gene: TRBD1; len: 15; CDR3nt: TGTGCCAGCAGCCGGGACAGGGGGCTATATTATGGCTACACCTTC; CDR3aa: CASSRDRGLYYGYTF
abundance: -; v_gene: TRBV18; j_gene: TRBJ2-3; d_gene: TRBD1; len: 13; CDR3nt: TGTGCCAGCTTGACAGGGGGGACAGATACGCAGTATTTT; CDR3aa: CASLTGGTDTQYF
abundance: once; v_gene: TRBV27; j_gene: TRBJ1-5; d_gene: -; len: 13; CDR3nt: TGTGCCAGCAGCCCAAGGCCTAATCAGCCCCAGCATTTT; CDR3aa: CASSPRPNQPQHF
abundance: -; v_gene: TRBV19; j_gene: TRBJ2-7; d_gene: -; len: 15; CDR3nt: TGTGCCAGTAGTACGTACGGGAGCCCATCCTACGAGCAGTACTTC; CDR3aa: CASSTYGSPSYEQYF
abundance: -; v_gene: TRBV2; j_gene: TRBJ2-2; d_gene: TRBD1; len: 16; CDR3nt: TGTGCCAGCAGTGAAATCGGGACAGGGGTAACCGGGGAGCTGTTTTTT; CDR3aa: CASSEIGTGVTGELFF
abundance: -; v_gene: TRBV19; j_gene: TRBJ2-2; d_gene: -; len: 14; CDR3nt: TGTGCCAGTAGTACACAGGCGAACACCGGGGAGCTGTTTTTT; CDR3aa: CASSTQANTGELFF
abundance: -; v_gene: TRBV2; j_gene: TRBJ2-7; d_gene: -; len: 13; CDR3nt: TGTGCCAGCAGTGGGGCAGGGAGTAACGAGCAGTACTTC; CDR3aa: CASSGAGSNEQYF
abundance: -; v_gene: TRBV7-3; j_gene: TRBJ2-1; d_gene: -; len: 14; CDR3nt: TGTGCCAGCAGCTTAAACCCGACTTCGGATGAGCAGTTCTTC; CDR3aa: CASSLNPTSDEQFF
abundance: many; v_gene: TRBV18; j_gene: TRBJ1-2; d_gene: TRBD1; len: 13; CDR3nt: TGTGCCAGCTCACCTTCAAAGGACAGGGGCTACACCTTC; CDR3aa: CASSPSKDRGYTF
abundance: -; v_gene: TRBV6-2/TRBV6-3; j_gene: TRBJ2-2; d_gene: -; len: 14; CDR3nt: TGTGCCAGCAGTAGAGAGAGCGACACCGGGGAGCTGTTTTTT; CDR3aa: CASSRESDTGELFF
abundance: -; v_gene: TRBV3-1/TRBV3-2; j_gene: TRBJ2-7; d_gene: -; len: 13; CDR3nt: TGTGCCAGCAGCCAGGGGAGACTGAACGAGCAGTACTTC; CDR3aa: CASSQGRLNEQYF
abundance: -; v_gene: TRBV28; j_gene: TRBJ1-5; d_gene: -; len: 16; CDR3nt: TGTGCCAGCACAGGAGCGGGGGTGGCCCTTGATCAGCCCCAGCATTTT; CDR3aa: CASTGAGVALDQPQHF
abundance: -; v_gene: TRBV24-1; j_gene: TRBJ1-3; d_gene: -; len: 13; CDR3nt: TGTGCCACCAGTGACGGAACCGCCGGGGACATATATTTT; CDR3aa: CATSDGTAGDIYF
abundance: -; v_gene: TRBV7-6; j_gene: TRBJ1-2; d_gene: TRBD1; len: 13; CDR3nt: TGTGCCAGCAGCTTAGGGGACAGCTATGGCTACACCTTC; CDR3aa: CASSLGDSYGYTF
abundance: -; v_gene: TRBV6-5; j_gene: TRBJ2-5; d_gene: -; len: 14; CDR3nt: TGTGCCAGCAGGATGGGGTCGAGGGGAGAGACCCAGTACTTC; CDR3aa: CASRMGSRGETQYF
abundance: -; v_gene: TRBV6-5; j_gene: TRBJ2-6; d_gene: -; len: 15; CDR3nt: TGTGCCACCTGGGACGATAGCTCTGGGGCCAACGTCCTGACTTTC; CDR3aa: CATWDDSSGANVLTF
abundance: -; v_gene: TRBV19; j_gene: TRBJ1-1; d_gene: -; len: 15; CDR3nt: TGTGCCAGTAGTCCGGGGACACCGCCAAACACTGAAGCTTTCTTT; CDR3aa: CASSPGTPPNTEAFF
abundance: -; v_gene: TRBV28; j_gene: TRBJ2-2; d_gene: -; len: 16; CDR3nt: TGTGCCAGCAGGAGGGAGGGACACCTAAACACCGGGGAGCTGTTTTTT; CDR3aa: CASRREGHLNTGELFF
abundance: -; v_gene: TRBV19; j_gene: TRBJ2-6; d_gene: -; len: 15; CDR3nt: TGTGCCAGTAGTATTAAAGTCTATGGGGCCAACGTCCTGACTTTC; CDR3aa: CASSIKVYGANVLTF
abundance: -; v_gene: TRBV5-1; j_gene: TRBJ2-6; d_gene: TRBD1; len: 17; CDR3nt: TGCGCCAGCGACTGGACAGGCAGCGTCAGGGGGGCCAACGTCCTGACTTTC; CDR3aa: CASDWTGSVRGANVLTF
abundance: -; v_gene: TRBV9; j_gene: TRBJ2-3; d_gene: -; len: 14; CDR3nt: TGTGCCAGCAGCGCAGACCAGGGAGCAGATACGCAGTATTTT; CDR3aa: CASSADQGADTQYF
abundance: -; v_gene: TRBV4-3; j_gene: TRBJ1-2; d_gene: TRBD1; len: 16; CDR3nt: TGCGCCAGCAGCCAAACTGGCACAGACAGGGGCTATGGCTACACCTTC; CDR3aa: CASSQTGTDRGYGYTF
abundance: -; v_gene: TRBV10-3; j_gene: TRBJ2-3; d_gene: -; len: 14; CDR3nt: TGTGCCATCAGTGTGAGCGGGAGCACAGATACGCAGTATTTT; CDR3aa: CAISVSGSTDTQYF
abundance: -; v_gene: TRBV19; j_gene: TRBJ1-2; d_gene: -; len: 13; CDR3nt: TGTGCCAGTAGTATAGAGGACACCTATGGCTACACCTTC; CDR3aa: CASSIEDTYGYTF
abundance: -; v_gene: TRBV7-2; j_gene: TRBJ1-1; d_gene: -; len: 14; CDR3nt: TGTGCCAGCAGCTCAACATGGGCAAACACTGAAGCTTTCTTT; CDR3aa: CASSSTWANTEAFF
abundance: -; v_gene: TRBV19; j_gene: TRBJ2-7; d_gene: TRBD1; len: 16; CDR3nt: TGTGCCAGTAGTATTCCCGGGACAGGGCGTTCCTACGAGCAGTACTTC; CDR3aa: CASSIPGTGRSYEQYF